This T cell receptor beta chain was found in a study of tumor-infiltrating lymphocytes in oesophageal squamous cell carcinoma. A single record per CDR3 protein comes from TCRdb applying MiXCR to the PCR reads. The sample carries just over 8,500 distinct CDR3 sequences, less than 75% recorded once. The V and J ends lost 5 bases and 4 bases, in that order; junction bases with no gene match: 4. CDR1 is SEHNR, CDR2 FQNEAQ, per germline (reference sequence). The CDR3 loop spans 14 amino acids. The receptor was derived from a female donor with esophageal squamous cell carcinoma. The chain links TRBV7-9 to TRBJ2-3; 9 bases align to TRBD1. The sequencing sample was made of esophageal tumor tissue. Here the CDR3 reads CASSRDRAADTQYF. The CDR3 DNA reads TGTGCCAGCAGCCGGGACAGGGCCGCAGATACGCAGTATTTT.